A single sample gave rise to the 7 T cell receptor beta chains below, sequenced in a study of blood T cell repertoires in COVID-19. Using immunoSEQ multiplex PCR, the repertoire was profiled, and TCRdb retains in-frame clones only, with some absent. The repertoire holds under 200,000 clones, with less than 85% as singletons. Material for sequencing was PBMCs or T cells enriched from blood (not recorded which). Receptors were obtained from a woman between 45 and 65 years old who had recovered from COVID-19.

The chain joins TRBV25-1 to TRBJ2-7, with D possibly being TRBD1 (6 bases). The CDR3 sequence is 13 residues long. Trimming shortened V by 1 base and J by 5 bases, and 9 bases separated the two germline ends. CDR1 is MGHDK, CDR2 SYGVNS, per germline. The CDR3, as DNA: TGTGCCAGCAGTGAATTGGGGGCAGACGAGCAGTACGTC. Amino acids: CASSELGADEQYV.

CDR3 sequence (DNA): TGCAGCGCCTCTCGAGATACGCAGTATTTT. Encoded protein: CSASRDTQYF. The rearrangement links TRBV29-1 to TRBJ2-3; D remains ambiguous. Germline values: CDR1 SQVTM, CDR2 ANQGSEA. Trimming left V 7 bases short and J 5 bases short, with 7 bases between. CDR3 length equals 10 residues.

This rearrangement joins TRBV6-1 to TRBJ2-5; 13 positions agree with TRBD2. Germline V CDR1 and CDR2: MNHNS, SASEGT. Unmatched junction bases numbered 9, after V lost 4 bases and J lost 1 base. This CDR3 is built from 18 residues. The CDR3 loop reads CASSARKTSGGPQETQYF. The CDR3 coding sequence is TGTGCCAGCAGTGCCCGGAAGACTAGCGGGGGGCCCCAAGAGACCCAGTACTTC.

This chain links TRBV5-1 with TRBJ2-3, with 10 bases fitting TRBD2. V gave up 4 bases and J gave up 3 bases; unmatched junction bases: 8. This CDR3 is built from 16 residues. Per the germline V gene, CDR1 is SGHRS and CDR2 is YFSETQ. The CDR3 loop is CASSPGTSVRTDTQYF. The CDR3 region has the DNA TGCGCCAGCAGCCCCGGGACTAGCGTACGGACAGATACGCAGTATTTT.

The V call is TRBV6-2 or TRBV6-3, the J call TRBJ1-5, with D possibly TRBD1 on 6 matching bases. The germline V gene encodes CDR1 MNHEY and CDR2 SVGEGT. V lost 3 bases and J 7 bases, leaving 13 bases between the germline ends. CDR3 length: 14 residues. Written as DNA, the CDR3 is TGTGCCAGCAGTTATGGCACAGGGTGGCAGCCCCAGCATTTT. Encoded protein: CASSYGTGWQPQHF.

This chain connects TRBV10-3 to TRBJ1-2, with a possible D match to TRBD1 (5 bases). The CDR3 spans 18 residues. V lost 4 bases, J lost 3 bases, and 24 bases lay in between. CDR1 and CDR2 (germline): ENHRY, SYGVKD. The CDR3 DNA reads TGTGCCATCAGTGCTTCGGCGGTGGGCGCGGGGGGGTACTATGGCTACACCTTC. This codes for CAISASAVGAGGYYGYTF.

This chain connects TRBV18 to TRBJ2-1, with D perhaps TRBD2 (5 bases). Germline V CDR1 and CDR2: KGHSH, LQKENI. V was clipped by 3 bases and J by 6 bases, with 9 bases between them. The CDR3 consists of 13 residues. This chain's CDR3 is CASSPSSGNEQFF. CDR3 coding DNA: TGTGCCAGCTCACCCTCCAGCGGCAATGAGCAGTTCTTC.